This T cell receptor (beta chain) is drawn from a study of blood T cell repertoires in COVID-19 (dated by TCRdb to about 2020). At the level of the whole study: Samples covering the acute and convalescent phases of COVID-19 were provided by collaborators in the United States, Italy and Spain. The dataset comprised deeply sampled blood TCRbeta repertoires from subjects exposed to, actively infected with, or recovered from COVID-19. A de-identified subject ID, COVID-19 status, age in years and sex were almost always included in the sample metadata. Where available, HLA class I and class II types were taken from metadata supplied by the sample provider and were not determined by assay-based typing. The samples were drawn from the first 160 participants of the ongoing ImmuneRACE study and from 950 to 1,500 subjects provided by 6 global collaborators. The repertoires were released in a freely available public database meant as a resource for research on the immune response to SARS-CoV-2. The material from the prospective study consisted of cDNA or gDNA derived from T cells, B-cell-depleted T cells, or PBMCs. General conclusions and limits of the study: How much clinical and demographic metadata was included differed by source and by participant, and the metadata was provided uncurated.

TCRbeta CDR3 regions were amplified from genomic DNA by means of the immunoSEQ Assay, a bias-controlled multiplex PCR. Turning to the authors' computational methods: Nucleated cell counts per sample were estimated from amplification of reference gene primers within the assay. Sequence reads were collapsed and filtered to measure the absolute abundance of every unique TCRbeta CDR3 rearrangement. For each sample, productive Simpson clonality was calculated as the square root of Simpson's diversity index over productive rearrangements. The source is immuneACCESS, and TCRdb retained only in-frame sequences with V and J called. Part of the clones is not carried over; for the studies checked, unresolved V genes explain less than half of this, and the remainder is unexplained. V and J calls and clone size are given by that table; D and trimming were obtained from the DNA. Here the sample has about 100,000 clones; about 85% occur a single time. The ten largest make up 10% to 15% of the sample.

Notes on this clone: Its antigen remains undetermined. The record has no base qualities; no much larger clone is one base away.

Each collaborating institution followed its own protocols to collect whole blood in K2EDTA tubes. For TCRbeta analysis, collaborators shipped samples in one of three forms: frozen whole blood, isolated PBMCs, or DNA extracted from either of those sample types. Trimming takes 4 bases off V and 10 bases off J; junction bases not matched to a gene: 5. From a lookup of the germline V gene, CDR1 and CDR2 are MNHEY and SVGAGI. The CDR3 goes from the cysteine to the phenylalanine over 12 residues. The only DNA kept is the CDR3, 36 bases in frame from the first base. Source material: peripheral blood. Rearrangement joined TRBV6-5 to TRBJ1-1, and 8 junctional nucleotides match TRBD1. The receptor was derived from a human donor in a cohort sampled during active COVID-19. The DNA is TGTGCCAGCAGTTCTCCAGGGGGCCGAGCTTTCTTT. This yields the protein CASSSPGGRAFF.